The T cell receptor (beta chain) under discussion was sequenced for a study of blood T cell repertoires in COVID-19. Study background: The United States, Italy and Spain provided the acute and convalescent COVID-19 samples. PBMCs, B-cell-depleted T cells, or T cells were the source of the cDNA or gDNA that made up the material.

Assay: immunoSEQ multiplex PCR; the TCRdb copy retains only in-frame clones and omits some. Of some 30,000 clones in the sample, roughly 90% are singletons; the top ten hold around 17%. The CDR3 consists of 15 residues. Germline CDR1 and CDR2: SNHLY and FYNNEI. V lost 6 bases, J lost 1 base, and 5 bases stayed unmatched. The material sequenced was peripheral blood. The source is a human donor with active COVID-19. The donor label of this sample is uncertain. V usage is TRBV2 and J usage is TRBJ1-1; 10 bases map to TRBD1. DNA for the CDR3: TGTGCCAGCAGACTTCGACAGGGGGCGAACACTGAAGCTTTCTTT. This gives the protein CASRLRQGANTEAFF. Full variable domain (missing parts from reference TRBV2 and TRBJ1-1): EPEVTQTPSHQVTQMGQEVILRCVPISNHLYFYWYRQILGQKVEFLVSFYNNEISEKSEIFDDQFSVERPDGSNFTLKIRSTKLEDSAMYFCASRLRQGANTEAFFGQGTRLTVV.